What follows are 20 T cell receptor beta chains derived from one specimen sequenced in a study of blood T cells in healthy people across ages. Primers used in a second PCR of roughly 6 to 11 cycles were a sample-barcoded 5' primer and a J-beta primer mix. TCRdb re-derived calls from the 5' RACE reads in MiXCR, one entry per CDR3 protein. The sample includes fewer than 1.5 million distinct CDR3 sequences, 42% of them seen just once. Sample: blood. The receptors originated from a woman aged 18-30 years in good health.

The CDR3 bases are TGCAGTGCTGCGCCTAGCGGGAGGGCCCATGAGCAGTTCTTC. Translation: CSAAPSGRAHEQFF. The chain recombines TRBV20-1 with TRBJ2-1; 12 bases map to TRBD2. This CDR3 is 14 amino acids long. Germline V gene data show CDR1 as DFQATT and CDR2 as SNEGSKA (reference sequence). The J segment lost 8 bases and the V segment lost 5 bases, leaving 7 bases of the junction unmatched.

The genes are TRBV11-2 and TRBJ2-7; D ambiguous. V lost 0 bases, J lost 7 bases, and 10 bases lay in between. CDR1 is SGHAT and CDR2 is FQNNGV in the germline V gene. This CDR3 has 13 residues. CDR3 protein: CASSLDRKGEQYF. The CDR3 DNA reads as TGTGCCAGCAGCTTAGATCGAAAGGGAGAGCAGTACTTC.

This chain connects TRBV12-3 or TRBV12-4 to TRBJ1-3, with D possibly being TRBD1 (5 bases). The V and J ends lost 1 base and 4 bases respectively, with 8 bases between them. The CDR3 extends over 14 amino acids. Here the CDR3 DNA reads TGTGCCAGCAGTTTAGTAGGGGCCGGAAACACCATATATTTT. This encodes CASSLVGAGNTIYF.

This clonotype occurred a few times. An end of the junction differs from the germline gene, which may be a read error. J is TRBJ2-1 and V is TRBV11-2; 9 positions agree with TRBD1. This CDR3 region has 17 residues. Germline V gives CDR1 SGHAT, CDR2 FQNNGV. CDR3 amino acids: CASSLEMGQGVYNEQFF. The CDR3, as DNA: TGTGCCAGCAGCCTAGAGATGGGACAGGGTGTTTACAATGAGCAGTTCTTC.

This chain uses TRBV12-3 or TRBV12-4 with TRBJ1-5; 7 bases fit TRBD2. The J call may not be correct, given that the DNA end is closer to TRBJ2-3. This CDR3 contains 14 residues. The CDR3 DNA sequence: TGTGCCAGCAGTTGGGAGGGAACCAATCAGCCCCAGTATTTT. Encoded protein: CASSWEGTNQPQYF.

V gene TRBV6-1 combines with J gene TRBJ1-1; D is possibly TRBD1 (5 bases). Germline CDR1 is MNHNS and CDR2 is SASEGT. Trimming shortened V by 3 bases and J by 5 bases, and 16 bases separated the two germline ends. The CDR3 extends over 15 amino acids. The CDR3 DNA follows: TGTGCCAGCAGTGATCCCCCGGGGGGAAGGACTGAAGCTTTCTTT. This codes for CASSDPPGGRTEAFF.

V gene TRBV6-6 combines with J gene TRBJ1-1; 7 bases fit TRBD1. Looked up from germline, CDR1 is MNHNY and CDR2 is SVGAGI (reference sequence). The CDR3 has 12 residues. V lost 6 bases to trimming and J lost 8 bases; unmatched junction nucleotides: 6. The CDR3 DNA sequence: TGTGCCAGCAGGTCCCAGGACAGGGAAGCTTTCTTT. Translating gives CASRSQDREAFF.

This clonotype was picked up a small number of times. This chain's CDR3 is CASSPRDTAYYEQYF. DNA for the CDR3: TGTGCCAGCAGCCCCCGGGACACGGCCTACTACGAGCAGTACTTC. The rearrangement joins TRBV6-2 or TRBV6-3 to TRBJ2-4; D is possibly TRBD1 (6 bases). The J call is doubtful: the DNA matches TRBJ2-7 better. The CDR3 has 15 amino acids. In germline, CDR1 is MNHEY, CDR2 SVGEGT.

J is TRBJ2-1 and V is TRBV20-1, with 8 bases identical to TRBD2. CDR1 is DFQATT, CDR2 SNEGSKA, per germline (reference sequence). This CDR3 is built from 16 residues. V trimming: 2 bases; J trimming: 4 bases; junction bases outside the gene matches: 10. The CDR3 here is CSARSGGRRGYNEQFF. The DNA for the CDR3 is TGCAGTGCTAGATCCGGCGGGAGGAGAGGGTACAATGAGCAGTTCTTC.

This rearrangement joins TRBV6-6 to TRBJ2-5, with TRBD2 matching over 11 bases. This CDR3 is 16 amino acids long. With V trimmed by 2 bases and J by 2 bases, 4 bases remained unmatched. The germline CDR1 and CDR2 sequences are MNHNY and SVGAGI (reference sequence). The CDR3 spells CASSYILAGGQETQYF. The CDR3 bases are TGTGCCAGCAGTTACATCCTAGCGGGAGGACAAGAGACCCAGTACTTC.

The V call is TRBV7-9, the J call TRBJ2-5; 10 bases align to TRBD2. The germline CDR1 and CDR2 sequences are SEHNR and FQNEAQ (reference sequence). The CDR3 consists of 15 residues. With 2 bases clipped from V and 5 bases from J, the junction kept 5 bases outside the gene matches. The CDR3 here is CASSLLAGVWETQYF. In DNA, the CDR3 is TGTGCCAGCAGCTTACTAGCGGGAGTCTGGGAGACCCAGTACTTC. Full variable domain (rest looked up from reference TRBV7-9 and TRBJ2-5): DTGVSQNPRHKITKRGQNVTFRCDPISEHNRLYWYRQTLGQGPEFLTYFQNEAQLEKSRLLSDRFSAERPKGSFSTLEIQRTEQGDSAMYLCASSLLAGVWETQYFGPGTRLLVL.

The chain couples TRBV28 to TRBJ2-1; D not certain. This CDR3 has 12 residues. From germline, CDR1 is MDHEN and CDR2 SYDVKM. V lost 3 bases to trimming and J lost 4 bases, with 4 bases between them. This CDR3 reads CASSFAYNEQFF. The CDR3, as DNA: TGTGCCAGCAGTTTCGCATACAATGAGCAGTTCTTC.

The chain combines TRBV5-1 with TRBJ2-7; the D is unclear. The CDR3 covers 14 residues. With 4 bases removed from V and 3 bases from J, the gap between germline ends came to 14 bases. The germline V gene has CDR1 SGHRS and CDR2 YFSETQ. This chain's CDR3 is CASSVTDGYYEQYF. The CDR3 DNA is TGCGCCAGCAGCGTGACGGACGGCTACTACGAGCAGTACTTC.

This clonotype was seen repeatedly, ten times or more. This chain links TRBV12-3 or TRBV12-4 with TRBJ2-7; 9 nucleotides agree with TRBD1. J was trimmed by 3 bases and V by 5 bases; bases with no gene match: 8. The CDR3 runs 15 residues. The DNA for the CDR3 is TGTGCCAGCAGTAACCGGGACAGGGATTTCTACGAGCAGTACTTC. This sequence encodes CASSNRDRDFYEQYF.

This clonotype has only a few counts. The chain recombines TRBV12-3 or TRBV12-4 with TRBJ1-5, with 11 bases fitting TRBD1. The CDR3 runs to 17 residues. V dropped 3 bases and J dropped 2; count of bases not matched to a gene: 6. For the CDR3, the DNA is TGTGCCAGCAGTTTGAGGACAGGGGGCTTTCGCAATCAGCCCCAGCATTTT. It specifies CASSLRTGGFRNQPQHF.

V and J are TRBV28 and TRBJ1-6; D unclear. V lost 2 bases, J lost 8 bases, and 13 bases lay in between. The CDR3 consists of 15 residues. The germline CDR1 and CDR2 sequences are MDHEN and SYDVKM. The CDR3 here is CASSLSKAADSPLHF. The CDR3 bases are TGTGCCAGCAGTTTAAGTAAGGCCGCCGATTCACCCCTCCACTTT.

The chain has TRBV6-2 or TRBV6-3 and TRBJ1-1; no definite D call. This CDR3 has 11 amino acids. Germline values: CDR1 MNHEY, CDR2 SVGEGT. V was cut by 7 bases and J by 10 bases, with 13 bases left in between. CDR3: CASTQAGRAFF. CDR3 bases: TGTGCCAGCACCCAGGCTGGGAGAGCTTTCTTT.

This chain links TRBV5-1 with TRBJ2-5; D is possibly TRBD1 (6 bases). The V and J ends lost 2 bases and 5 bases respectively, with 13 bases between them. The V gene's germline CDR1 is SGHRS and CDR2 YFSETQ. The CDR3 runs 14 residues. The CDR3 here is CASSFGHQGETQYF. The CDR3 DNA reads TGCGCCAGCAGCTTCGGACACCAGGGGGAGACCCAGTACTTC.

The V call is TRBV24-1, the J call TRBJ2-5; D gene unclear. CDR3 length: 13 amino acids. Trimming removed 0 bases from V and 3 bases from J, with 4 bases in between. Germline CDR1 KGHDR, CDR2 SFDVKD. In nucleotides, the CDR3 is TGTGCCACCAGTGATTTGGTGGAAGAGACCCAGTACTTC. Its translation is CATSDLVEETQYF.

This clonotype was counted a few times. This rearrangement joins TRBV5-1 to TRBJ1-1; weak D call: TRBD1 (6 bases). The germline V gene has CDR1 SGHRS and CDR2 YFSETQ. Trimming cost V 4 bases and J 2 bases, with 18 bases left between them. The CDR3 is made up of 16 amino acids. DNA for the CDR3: TGCGCCAGCAGCCCCGGGACCGGGACAACTAACACTGAAGCTTTCTTT. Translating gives CASSPGTGTTNTEAFF.